These 26 T cell receptor beta chains came from one sample sequenced in a study of blood T cell repertoires in COVID-19. Repertoires were generated with immunoSEQ multiplex PCR, while TCRdb's copy carries only in-frame clones and drops some. The sample has about 89,000 clones, 60% to 85% seen once. The sample consisted of peripheral blood. Every receptor here comes from a human donor in a cohort sampled during active COVID-19.

The J gene is TRBJ2-2, the V gene TRBV28; TRBD1 matches 9 bases. The CDR3 runs 15 residues. Unmatched junction bases numbered 5, after V lost 6 bases and J lost 3 bases. CDR1 and CDR2 from the germline V gene are MDHEN and SYDVKM. Here the CDR3 DNA reads TGTGCCAGCAGGGGACAGGGTTTGGACACCGGGGAGCTGTTTTTT. As protein: CASRGQGLDTGELFF.

This clone appeared a few times. The rearrangement links TRBV30 to TRBJ2-7; TRBD1 aligns across 7 bases. Germline assignment: CDR1 GTSNPN and CDR2 SVGIG (reference sequence). V lost 4 bases, J lost 5 bases, and 14 bases stayed unmatched. The CDR3 loop spans 15 amino acids. This chain's CDR3 is CAWTTPGQRWDEQYF. In DNA, the CDR3 is TGTGCCTGGACGACCCCGGGACAGAGGTGGGACGAGCAGTACTTC.

The V gene is TRBV6-5, the J gene TRBJ2-1; TRBD1 agrees at 7 bases. Germline CDR1 reads MNHEY; CDR2 reads SVGAGI. CDR3 length: 14 residues. The J segment lost 2 bases and the V segment lost 6 bases, leaving 4 bases of the junction unmatched. CDR3: CASSHDRAYNEQFF. Written as DNA, the CDR3 is TGTGCCAGCAGCCATGACAGGGCCTACAATGAGCAGTTCTTC.

The gene calls are TRBV2 and TRBJ1-2; D unresolved. The ends were cut back, 4 bases at V and 0 bases at J, with 6 bases in the middle. Per the germline V gene, CDR1 is SNHLY and CDR2 is FYNNEI. The CDR3 runs 13 residues. The CDR3 protein is CASSAQANYGYTF. For the CDR3, the DNA is TGTGCCAGCAGTGCACAAGCTAACTATGGCTACACCTTC.

This CDR3 reads CASSPRTGGTETQYF. The CDR3 DNA follows: TGTGCCAGCTCACCAAGGACAGGGGGTACGGAGACCCAGTACTTC. The chain is built from TRBV18 and TRBJ2-5; 10 bases align to TRBD1. The CDR3 is made up of 15 amino acids. Germline assignment: CDR1 KGHSH and CDR2 LQKENI. Unmatched junction bases numbered 5, after V lost 2 bases and J lost 5 bases.

The chain has TRBV12-3 or TRBV12-4 and TRBJ2-1; tentative D call: TRBD2 (6 bases). The V end was cut by 8 bases, the J end by 8 bases, with 16 bases between. The CDR3 loop spans 13 amino acids. For the CDR3, the DNA is TGTGCCAGCTGGGTCCAGGGAGGCGATGAGCAGTTCTTC. This sequence encodes CASWVQGGDEQFF.

The genes are TRBV28 and TRBJ2-1, with D perhaps TRBD2 (5 bases). Looked up from germline, CDR1 is MDHEN and CDR2 is SYDVKM. The CDR3 is 16 residues long. V was shortened by 2 bases and J by 10 bases, with 21 bases between the two germline ends. The CDR3 loop reads CASSLMLGLLSGEQFF. Written as DNA, the CDR3 is TGTGCCAGCAGTTTAATGTTAGGGCTACTTTCGGGGGAGCAGTTCTTC.

The CDR3 loop reads CASSLVEGVETQYF. The CDR3 DNA reads as TGTGCCAGCAGCTTAGTGGAGGGAGTGGAGACCCAGTACTTC. The chain couples TRBV7-2 to TRBJ2-5; D may be TRBD2 (6 bases). CDR3 length equals 14 residues. The ends were cut back, 1 base at V and 5 bases at J, with 11 bases in the middle. Germline V gene sequence: CDR1 SGHTA, CDR2 FQGNSA. Full variable domain (missing parts from reference TRBV7-2 and TRBJ2-5): GAGVSQSPSNKVTEKGKDVELRCDPISGHTALYWYRQSLGQGLEFLIYFQGNSAPDKSGLPSDRFSAERTGGSVSTLTIQRTQQEDSAVYLCASSLVEGVETQYFGPGTRLLVL.

The chain has TRBV11-2 and TRBJ2-5, with D maybe TRBD1 (5 bases). Per germline, CDR1 SGHAT and CDR2 FQNNGV. The CDR3 is 16 residues long. Trimming removed 1 base from V and 5 bases from J, with 17 bases in between. CDR3 nucleotide sequence: TGTGCCAGCAGCTTAGGGGCAGGGCCGGTGAAGGAGACCCAGTACTTC. It encodes CASSLGAGPVKETQYF.

This rearrangement joins TRBV7-9 to TRBJ2-4; D might be TRBD2 (5 bases). Germline V lookup: CDR1 SEHNR, CDR2 FQNEAQ (reference sequence). The CDR3 is made up of 15 amino acids. V was pared by 1 base and J by 6 bases, with 13 bases between. The CDR3 coding sequence is TGTGCCAGCAGCTTAGGGCCGTGGGCGGGAAACATTCAGTACTTC. Encoded protein: CASSLGPWAGNIQYF.

This clone occurred a few times. The chain couples TRBV24-1 to TRBJ2-2, with TRBD2 as a possible D gene (6 bases). The length of the CDR3 is 12 residues. CDR1 is KGHDR, CDR2 SFDVKD, per germline. Between the trimmed V and J ends, which lost 5 bases and 6 bases, there was a span of 6 bases. The CDR3 sequence: CATSGRAGELFF. The DNA of the CDR3 is TGTGCCACCAGTGGGAGGGCCGGGGAGCTGTTTTTT.

The rearrangement joins TRBV28 to TRBJ1-6, with D unresolved. Trimming removed 6 bases from V and 6 bases from J, with 9 bases in between. The CDR3 covers 13 residues. Germline V lookup: CDR1 MDHEN, CDR2 SYDVKM. The CDR3 spells CASSPYSNSPLHF. In nucleotides, the CDR3 is TGTGCCAGCAGCCCCTATAGTAATTCACCCCTCCACTTT.

A single count supports this clone. This rearrangement joins TRBV7-8 to TRBJ2-7; tentative D call: TRBD1 (7 bases). The CDR3 has 14 amino acids. Trimming shortened V by 5 bases and J by 0 bases, and 11 bases separated the two germline ends. Germline CDR1 SGHVS, CDR2 FQNEAQ. The CDR3 spells CASSRRDSSYEQYF. The CDR3 nucleotides are TGTGCCAGCAGCCGGAGGGACAGCTCCTACGAGCAGTACTTC. Combining the CDR3 with reference TRBV7-8 and TRBJ2-7 gives the whole variable domain GAGVSQSPRYKVAKRGQDVALRCDPISGHVSLFWYQQALGQGPEFLTYFQNEAQLDKSGLPSDRFFAERPEGSVSTLKIQRTQQEDSAVYLCASSRRDSSYEQYFGPGTRLTVT.

This clone was seen only once. V is TRBV5-8 and J is TRBJ1-6, with 9 bases aligning to TRBD1. Germline CDR1 and CDR2: SGHTS and YDEGEE. This CDR3 region has 14 residues. J gave up 7 bases and V 4 bases, and 3 bases lay outside the gene matches. In DNA form, the CDR3 reads TGTGCCAGCAGCCCCGACAGGGGGAATTCACCCCTCCACTTT. Translating it yields CASSPDRGNSPLHF. The whole variable domain, remainder taken from reference TRBV5-8 and TRBJ1-6, is EAGVTQSPTHLIKTRGQQATLRCSPISGHTSVYWYQQALGLGLQFLLWYDEGEERNRGNFPPRFSGRQFPNYSSELNVNALELEDSALYLCASSPDRGNSPLHFGNGTRLTVT.

The rearrangement joins TRBV5-8 to TRBJ1-1; 9 bases line up with TRBD1. The CDR3 has 16 amino acids. The V gene's germline CDR1 is SGHTS and CDR2 YDEGEE. V was clipped by 0 bases and J by 5 bases; unmatched bases: 8. The CDR3 spells CASSLARGQGLTEAFF. The DNA of the CDR3 is TGTGCCAGCAGCTTGGCCAGGGGACAGGGTTTGACTGAAGCTTTCTTT.

The rearrangement uses TRBV6-6 and TRBJ1-2; D not certain. CDR3 length: 11 amino acids. Trimming took 5 bases from V and 8 from J, leaving 9 bases between them. CDR1 and CDR2 (germline): MNHNY, SVGAGI (reference sequence). The CDR3 sequence: CASSGGRGYTF. The CDR3, as DNA: TGTGCCAGCAGTGGCGGGAGAGGCTACACCTTC.

The V and J genes are TRBV27 and TRBJ2-3, with D perhaps matching TRBD1 (5 bases). Between the trimmed V and J ends, which lost 6 bases and 0 bases, there was a span of 13 bases. CDR1 is MNHEY, CDR2 SMNVEV, per germline (reference sequence). The CDR3 is 15 amino acids. CDR3 loop: CASRGRSSSTDTQYF. Written as DNA, the CDR3 is TGTGCCAGCAGGGGGCGGAGCTCCAGCACAGATACGCAGTATTTT.

The chain recombines TRBV9 with TRBJ2-1; perhaps TRBD2 as D (5 bases). Germline values: CDR1 SGDLS, CDR2 YYNGEE. The CDR3 is 13 amino acids. Deletions cut 3 bases from V and 8 bases from J, with 12 bases between. This CDR3 reads CASSAGRGYEQFF. In DNA form, the CDR3 reads TGTGCCAGCAGCGCAGGTCGGGGTTATGAGCAGTTCTTC.

V is TRBV5-6 and J is TRBJ2-3; the D gene is possibly TRBD2 (6 bases). The germline CDR1 and CDR2 sequences are SGHDT and YYEEEE. V lost 4 bases and J lost 0, with 15 bases in between. The CDR3 extends over 16 amino acids. The CDR3 reads CASSPRPGVSTDTQYF. CDR3 in DNA: TGTGCCAGCAGCCCCCGCCCGGGGGTTAGCACAGATACGCAGTATTTT.

The chain uses TRBV28 and TRBJ2-1; D ambiguous. Between the trimmed V and J ends, which lost 6 bases and 0 bases, there was a span of 6 bases. The CDR3 is made up of 13 amino acids. Germline values: CDR1 MDHEN, CDR2 SYDVKM. The CDR3 loop reads CASRQSSYNEQFF. The CDR3 DNA reads as TGTGCCAGCAGACAGAGCTCCTACAATGAGCAGTTCTTC.

The rearrangement links TRBV5-1 to TRBJ2-2; D perhaps matches TRBD1 (6 bases). Between the trimmed V and J ends, which lost 2 bases and 4 bases, there was a span of 9 bases. The CDR3 covers 14 residues. From germline, CDR1 is SGHRS and CDR2 YFSETQ. CDR3 sequence reads: CASSLGQLTGELFF. CDR3 DNA: TGCGCCAGCAGCTTAGGACAGCTCACCGGGGAGCTGTTTTTT.

The genes are TRBV5-1 and TRBJ2-7; maybe TRBD1 (6 bases). CDR1 SGHRS and CDR2 YFSETQ come from the germline V gene. The CDR3 length is 14 residues. Trimming pared 0 bases from V and 0 bases from J, leaving 7 bases between. CDR3 residues: CASSLGDNSYEQYF. In DNA form, the CDR3 reads TGCGCCAGCAGCTTGGGGGACAACTCCTACGAGCAGTACTTC.

The genes are TRBV19 and TRBJ2-2, with D possibly TRBD2 on 5 matching bases. This CDR3 is built from 14 residues. Germline values: CDR1 LNHDA, CDR2 SQIVND (reference sequence). V was shortened by 3 bases and J by 7 bases, with 12 bases between the two germline ends. Written as DNA, the CDR3 is TGTGCCAGTAGTATTTGGCTAGCCAACGGGGAGCTGTTTTTT. Its translation: CASSIWLANGELFF.

The chain couples TRBV12-5 to TRBJ2-1, with D possibly TRBD2 on 6 matching bases. This CDR3 region has 15 residues. The V end was cut by 5 bases, the J end by 8 bases, with 19 bases between. Germline CDR1 and CDR2: LGHNT and FRNRAP. In DNA, the CDR3 is TGTGCTAGTGGTATAGGGACTTCCATGGGCTATGAGCAGTTCTTC. This translates into CASGIGTSMGYEQFF.

This clone was seen a few times. The chain recombines TRBV6-5 with TRBJ1-6, with TRBD1 matching 9 bases. The CDR3 extends over 13 amino acids. Germline V CDR1 and CDR2: MNHEY, SVGAGI. Trimming removed 9 bases from V and 10 bases from J; junction bases left unmatched: 7. This CDR3 is CASGTGFRSPLHF. Written as DNA, the CDR3 is TGTGCCAGTGGGACAGGGTTTCGGTCACCCCTCCACTTT.

The rearrangement uses TRBV6-2 or TRBV6-3 and TRBJ1-1; 7 nucleotides agree with TRBD1. The V segment lost 6 bases and the J segment 7 bases; nucleotides outside the gene matches: 11. The germline V gene encodes CDR1 MNHEY and CDR2 SVGEGT. The CDR3 is made up of 14 amino acids. The CDR3 nucleotides read TGTGCCAGCAGCTTTACGACAGGGAGTGGTGAAGCTTTCTTT. Translating gives CASSFTTGSGEAFF.